A single sample gave rise to the 10 T cell receptor beta chains below, sequenced in a study of metastatic and nonmetastatic thyroid tumors. Through MiXCR, TCRdb re-clonotyped the PCR reads. The table lists approximately 23,000 clones, roughly 23% of them singletons. Prior to thyroid surgery, none of the patients had received any treatment. Sequenced material: blood. These receptors were collected from a male donor with papillary thyroid cancer or a benign thyroid nodule (not recorded which). Some clones in this sample may be carry-over from other donors' samples.

The rearrangement links TRBV12-3 or TRBV12-4 to TRBJ2-7, with TRBD1 as a possible D gene (6 bases). Trimming shortened V by 5 bases and J by 3 bases, and 14 bases separated the two germline ends. This CDR3 is 14 amino acids long. This CDR3 is CASSVGGRNYEQYF. CDR3 coding DNA: TGTGCCAGCAGTGTAGGGGGTCGGAACTACGAGCAGTACTTC.

This clone was seen only a few times. One junction end disagrees with the germline gene, perhaps due to a read error. This sample includes further DNA sequences coding for the same CDR3. The chain combines TRBV7-2 with TRBJ2-5, with D unclear. The CDR3 spans 13 residues. Germline values: CDR1 SGHTA, CDR2 FQGNSA. For the CDR3, the DNA is TGTGCCAGCAGCTTCTCAACAAAAGAGACCCAATACTTC. Encoded protein: CASSFSTKETQYF.

The sample holds many counts of this clone. This chain connects TRBV6-1 to TRBJ2-7; TRBD1 agrees at 9 bases. V gave up 6 bases and J gave up 5 bases; unmatched junction bases: 14. The CDR3 runs 16 residues. From germline, CDR1 is MNHNS and CDR2 SASEGT. The CDR3 nucleotides read TGTGCCAGCAGCCCCACCCCGGGACAGGGAGTCCACGAGCAGTACTTC. Translating it yields CASSPTPGQGVHEQYF.

This clone was counted ten times or more. The chain links TRBV19 to TRBJ1-5, with D tentatively TRBD1 (5 bases). Trimming removed 5 bases from V and 5 bases from J, with 10 bases in between. The CDR3 runs 13 residues. Germline V lookup: CDR1 LNHDA, CDR2 SQIVND (reference sequence). The CDR3 region is CASSQGLDQPQHF. CDR3 DNA: TGTGCCAGTAGTCAGGGCCTGGATCAGCCCCAGCATTTT.

This clone was seen many times. The chain is built from TRBV11-1 and TRBJ1-1, with TRBD1 identical over 7 bases. V lost 3 bases, J lost 3 bases, and 10 bases stayed unmatched. The CDR3 is made up of 16 amino acids. Germline CDR1 SGHAT, CDR2 FQDESV (reference sequence). The CDR3 protein is CASSFDRAGKDTEAFF. For the CDR3, the DNA is TGTGCCAGCAGCTTTGACAGGGCGGGAAAAGACACTGAAGCTTTCTTT.

Of note for this clone: Since a much larger clone is just one base distant, this may be a read error. Other DNA sequences in the same sample also yield this CDR3. J is TRBJ1-1 and V is TRBV29-1, with D possibly being TRBD1 (5 bases). Germline-derived CDR1 and CDR2 are SQVTM and ANQGSEA. The germline V and J ends were trimmed by 2 bases and 8 bases, with 15 bases remaining between them. The CDR3 extends over 13 amino acids. The CDR3 reads CSVELRRGTEAFF. In DNA form, the CDR3 reads TGCAGCGTTGAACTCCGTCGGGGCACCGAAGCTTTCTTT.

This chain links TRBV2 with TRBJ1-2, with no clear D. The germline CDR1 and CDR2 sequences are SNHLY and FYNNEI. V lost 3 bases and J lost 6, with 11 bases in between. The CDR3 length is 13 residues. CDR3 sequence (DNA): TGTGCCAGCAGTGAGGTAGGGCGGGATGGCTACACCTTC. It translates to CASSEVGRDGYTF. The complete variable domain, with remaining parts taken from reference TRBV2 and TRBJ1-2, reads EPEVTQTPSHQVTQMGQEVILRCVPISNHLYFYWYRQILGQKVEFLVSFYNNEISEKSEIFDDQFSVERPDGSNFTLKIRSTKLEDSAMYFCASSEVGRDGYTFGSGTRLTVV.

In its sample, this clone was seen many times. The rearrangement uses TRBV20-1 and TRBJ1-2; D remains unclear. Germline V gene data show CDR1 as DFQATT and CDR2 as SNEGSKA (reference sequence). Between the trimmed V and J ends, which lost 2 bases and 7 bases, there was a span of 11 bases. This CDR3 contains 12 residues. CDR3: CSARRRDFGYTF. The CDR3 nucleotides read TGCAGTGCTAGACGTAGGGATTTTGGCTACACCTTC.

In this sample, this clone turned up once. Other DNA sequences in the sample encode the same CDR3. In DNA, the CDR3 is TGTGCCAGCAGCCGAAAGAGGGGTGGGAGTCCAGAGACCCAGTACTTC. Translating it yields CASSRKRGGSPETQYF. The rearrangement links TRBV3-1 to TRBJ2-5; the D call may be TRBD1 or TRBD2 (5 bases each). This CDR3 contains 16 residues. V lost 4 bases and J lost 4, with 19 bases in between. The germline V gene has CDR1 LGHDT and CDR2 YNNKEL (reference sequence).

Many counts were recorded for this clone. The rearrangement joins TRBV6-1 to TRBJ1-2; D call uncertain. The CDR3 totals 15 residues. V lost 5 bases and J 8 bases, leaving 21 bases between the germline ends. CDR1 and CDR2 from the germline V gene are MNHNS and SASEGT. DNA of the CDR3: TGTGCCAGCAGTTTAGCCCCTGTGAAACCGGTAGGCTACACCTTC. Its protein is CASSLAPVKPVGYTF.